This T cell receptor (beta chain) is from a study of cytomegalovirus exposure and HLA in healthy donors. The wider study: The platform used for the approximately 130 validation repertoires matched that of the approximately 640 first-cohort repertoires, a later analysis reported. Study-wide results and caveats: Researchers counted over 150 TCR beta chains as cytomegalovirus-associated. It was found in a later analysis that first-cohort TCR clusters tended to co-occur in the 95 to 150 validation repertoires.

TCRdb's table, derived via immunoSEQ multiplex PCR, lists solely in-frame clones and lacks some. The table has tens of thousands of clones, 75% to 95% seen once. Points on this clone: What it recognizes is unknown.

Trimming took off 4 bases at V and 3 bases at J, with 15 bases between the two ends. Germline V CDR1 and CDR2: SGHRS, YFSETQ. The CDR3 is 15 residues long. The donors were part of the validation cohort, which consisted of roughly 110 subjects and was separate from the first cohort of about 720 subjects. The chain couples TRBV5-1 to TRBJ2-3, with D perhaps matching TRBD2 (6 bases). This receptor was obtained from a man between 18 and 35 years old in good health and CMV-seronegative. The sample comprised PBMCs. CDR3 sequence (DNA): TGCGCCAGCAGCGCGGGACTCCAACTAACAGATACGCAGTATTTT. Translating gives CASSAGLQLTDTQYF. Filled out from reference TRBV5-1 and TRBJ2-3, the complete variable domain reads KAGVTQTPRYLIKTRGQQVTLSCSPISGHRSVSWYQQTPGQGLQFLFEYFSETQRNKGNFPGRFSGRQFSNSRSEMNVSTLELGDSALYLCASSAGLQLTDTQYFGPGTRLTVL.